This entry lists 20 T cell receptor beta chains sequenced from one sample in a study of blood T cells in healthy people across ages. A sample-barcoded 5' primer and a J-beta primer mix were used in a second PCR of roughly 6 to 11 cycles. One entry per CDR3 protein results from TCRdb running MiXCR on the 5' RACE reads. The sample lists 700,000 or so distinct CDR3 sequences; around a fifth were seen once. Sequencing input: blood. These receptors were obtained from a man between 70 and 80 years old in good health.

The chain recombines TRBV30 with TRBJ2-5, with D perhaps assigned TRBD1 or TRBD2 (5 bases each). The last part of the DNA fits TRBJ2-1 better; the J call may be wrong. The length of the CDR3 is 12 residues. Looked up from germline, CDR1 is GTSNPN and CDR2 is SVGIG (reference sequence). As DNA, the CDR3 is TGTGCCTGGAGTTCGGGGCGCCATGAGCAGTTCTTC. It encodes CAWSSGRHEQFF.

The genes are TRBV28 and TRBJ2-5; 9 bases agree with TRBD2. With 3 bases clipped from V and 4 bases from J, the junction kept 3 bases outside the gene matches. This CDR3 contains 14 residues. The germline V gene encodes CDR1 MDHEN and CDR2 SYDVKM. The CDR3 loop reads CASSLRGGRETQYF. The DNA of the CDR3 is TGTGCCAGCAGTTTGCGGGGGGGCCGAGAGACCCAGTACTTC.

This clonotype has just a few counts. This chain connects TRBV28 to TRBJ2-1, with 8 positions matching TRBD1. This CDR3 comprises 12 residues. The J segment lost 6 bases and the V segment lost 10 bases, leaving 5 bases of the junction unmatched. Germline assignment: CDR1 MDHEN and CDR2 SYDVKM. The CDR3 DNA follows: TGTGCCACCACGGACAGGGTCAATGAGCAGTTCTTC. Translation: CATTDRVNEQFF.

This clonotype was counted ten times or more. The chain links TRBV20-1 to TRBJ1-2; 7 bases fit TRBD1. V lost 0 bases to trimming and J lost 8 bases; unmatched junction nucleotides: 21. The CDR3 loop spans 18 amino acids. Germline assignment: CDR1 DFQATT and CDR2 SNEGSKA (reference sequence). The CDR3 spells CSARDLQGVVLPSMGYTF. The CDR3 DNA reads as TGCAGTGCTAGAGATCTGCAGGGGGTGGTGCTACCGTCTATGGGCTACACCTTC.

V and J are TRBV7-2 and TRBJ1-5, with TRBD1 as a possible D gene (5 bases). The CDR3 sequence is 14 residues long. The germline CDR1 and CDR2 sequences are SGHTA and FQGNSA. The ends were cut back, 4 bases at V and 2 bases at J, with 9 bases in the middle. The DNA of the CDR3 is TGTGCCAGCAGCTCAGACAGCCGCAATCAGCCCCAGCATTTT. It translates to CASSSDSRNQPQHF.

V usage is TRBV12-3 or TRBV12-4 and J usage is TRBJ2-3; 11 bases are shared with TRBD2. This CDR3 has 14 residues. V shed 5 bases and J 8 bases; nucleotides not matched to a gene: 6. This chain's CDR3 is CASSLLAGGGTQYF. The CDR3 DNA is TGTGCCAGCAGTCTCCTAGCGGGAGGTGGTACGCAGTATTTT.

This CDR3 reads CASSVFSSGTGGELFF. The CDR3 nucleotides read TGTGCCAGCAGCGTATTCTCTAGCGGGACGGGCGGGGAGCTGTTTTTT. The rearrangement joins TRBV9 to TRBJ2-2, with 9 positions matching TRBD2. The germline V gene encodes CDR1 SGDLS and CDR2 YYNGEE. This CDR3 is built from 16 residues. The V segment lost 1 base and the J segment 7 bases; nucleotides outside the gene matches: 8.

The V call is TRBV11-2, the J call TRBJ2-3; D possibly corresponds to TRBD2 (6 bases). The CDR3 sequence is 15 residues long. The germline V gene has CDR1 SGHAT and CDR2 FQNNGV. V was clipped by 1 base and J by 3 bases, with 11 bases between them. The CDR3 here is CASSLVTSRTDTQYF. CDR3 in DNA: TGTGCCAGCAGCTTAGTAACTAGCAGAACAGATACGCAGTATTTT.

The chain recombines TRBV6-5 with TRBJ1-1, with D tentatively TRBD1 (6 bases). Per the germline V gene, CDR1 is MNHEY and CDR2 is SVGAGI. The length of the CDR3 is 17 residues. V dropped 6 bases and J dropped 0 bases, with 20 bases sitting between them. The CDR3 region has the DNA TGTGCCAGCAGCAAAAACTTTGGACAGCTGATGAACACTGAAGCTTTCTTT. It codes for CASSKNFGQLMNTEAFF.

The chain carries TRBV9 and TRBJ1-2, with 7 bases identical to TRBD1. J was trimmed by 7 bases and V by 4 bases; bases with no gene match: 4. The CDR3 consists of 12 residues. Per the germline V gene, CDR1 is SGDLS and CDR2 is YYNGEE. The chain's CDR3 is CASSNRGFGYTF. Here the CDR3 DNA reads TGTGCCAGCAGCAACAGGGGTTTTGGCTACACCTTC.

V usage is TRBV7-3 and J usage is TRBJ2-3; 7 positions match TRBD2. Germline V gene data show CDR1 as SGHTA and CDR2 as FQGTGA. The CDR3 has 14 amino acids. The V gene end was trimmed by 9 bases and the J gene end by 0 bases; junction bases not matched to a gene: 6. This CDR3 reads CARAAGFSTDTQYF. The CDR3 coding sequence is TGTGCCAGAGCAGCGGGATTTAGCACAGATACGCAGTATTTT.

The chain links TRBV11-2 to TRBJ2-3; 8 bases map to TRBD2. V lost 1 base and J lost 3; bases outside the gene matches: 6. CDR1 and CDR2 (germline): SGHAT, FQNNGV. This CDR3 has 16 residues. The CDR3 spells CASSLVGSGATDTQYF. CDR3 nucleotides: TGTGCCAGCAGCTTAGTGGGTAGCGGGGCTACAGATACGCAGTATTTT.

This clonotype has only a few counts. This rearrangement joins TRBV4-3 to TRBJ2-3, with D possibly matching TRBD2 (6 bases). Germline V gene lookup returns CDR1 LGHNA and CDR2 YSLEER. V was shortened by 0 bases and J by 4 bases, with 11 bases between the two germline ends. The CDR3 sequence is 15 residues long. CDR3 DNA sequence: TGCGCCAGCAGCCAAGATGCTAGCGTCTCAGATACGCAGTATTTT. Its translation: CASSQDASVSDTQYF.

Notes on this clonotype: Relative to the germline gene, one junction end is altered; a read error may explain this. The V call is TRBV29-1, the J call TRBJ1-2; D may be TRBD1 (5 bases). Germline loops: CDR1 SQVTM, CDR2 ANQGSEA. The CDR3 contains 12 residues. DNA of the CDR3: TGCAGCGCCACTGGGGGAAACTATGACTACACCTTC. As protein: CSATGGNYDYTF.

There are a few counts of this clonotype. The rearrangement uses TRBV6-1 and TRBJ2-2; a weak D match, TRBD1 (5 bases). There are 13 residues in the CDR3. Germline values: CDR1 MNHNS, CDR2 SASEGT. Trimming pared 5 bases from V and 7 bases from J, leaving 11 bases between. CDR3 bases: TGTGCCAGCAGTTTGCAAGGGGTCGGGGAGCTGTTTTTT. Its protein is CASSLQGVGELFF.

The chain joins TRBV6-5 to TRBJ2-7, with 8 positions matching TRBD1. Germline CDR1 and CDR2: MNHEY and SVGAGI. V shed 5 bases, J shed 3 bases, and the junction held 6 bases outside the gene matches. The length of the CDR3 is 14 residues. The CDR3 loop is CASSRRTGLYEQYF. The CDR3 nucleotides are TGTGCCAGCAGTCGGCGGACAGGGCTCTACGAGCAGTACTTC.

This clonotype was picked up a small number of times. The chain joins TRBV6-5 to TRBJ1-5; D unresolved. Looked up from germline, CDR1 is MNHEY and CDR2 is SVGAGI. CDR3 size: 14 residues. Trimming removed 0 bases from V and 5 bases from J, with 8 bases in between. The CDR3 reads CASSYSRWDQPQHF. The CDR3 DNA reads TGTGCCAGCAGTTACTCGCGTTGGGATCAGCCCCAGCATTTT.

This clonotype has at least ten counts. This chain connects TRBV28 to TRBJ2-6; perhaps TRBD1 as D (5 bases). The CDR3 spans 16 residues. CDR1 and CDR2 (germline): MDHEN, SYDVKM. Trimming removed 3 bases at V and 2 bases at J, with 11 bases between. The CDR3: CASSFLTGTGANVLTF. As DNA, the CDR3 is TGTGCCAGCAGTTTCCTCACAGGAACTGGGGCCAACGTCCTGACTTTC. The full variable domain, rest sourced from reference TRBV28 and TRBJ2-6, is DVKVTQSSRYLVKRTGEKVFLECVQDMDHENMFWYRQDPGLGLRLIYFSYDVKMKEKGDIPEGYSVSREKKERFSLILESASTNQTSMYLCASSFLTGTGANVLTFGAGSRLTVL.

This chain connects TRBV29-1 to TRBJ1-2; no reliable D call. The germline V and J ends were trimmed by 0 bases and 4 bases, with 9 bases remaining between them. The CDR3 is 13 residues long. Germline CDR1 SQVTM, CDR2 ANQGSEA. CDR3 in amino acids: CSVEDQEFYGYTF. CDR3 DNA: TGCAGCGTTGAAGACCAGGAGTTCTATGGCTACACCTTC.

This clonotype was seen more than once but under ten times. The chain joins TRBV18 to TRBJ2-3; D uncertain. Germline-derived CDR1 and CDR2 are KGHSH and LQKENI. Deletions cut 6 bases from V and 0 bases from J, with 10 bases between. The CDR3 loop spans 14 amino acids. The CDR3, as DNA: TGTGCCAGCTCCCCGGCGCACAGCACAGATACGCAGTATTTT. This translates into CASSPAHSTDTQYF.